This TCR beta chain was observed in a study of identical twins. The V gene's germline CDR1 is SQVTM and CDR2 ANQGSEA. The CDR3 runs to 13 residues. The trim removed 4 bases at V and 3 bases at J, leaving 6 bases unmatched. This clonotype was counted a few times. Its target is not known. Findings and limits, study-wide: While abundant cord blood beta clonotypes carried fewer insertions, memory repertoires showed no such pattern. The study found that models underestimated out-of-frame TCR alpha sharing in monozygotic twins. In zero-insertion analyses, partial confounding could arise from invariant MAIT and iNKT cells.

Template switching supplied a universal primer site; unique molecular identifiers were carried on the cDNA. One entry per CDR3 protein results from TCRdb running MiXCR on the 5' RACE reads. The table has nearly 900,000 distinct CDR3 sequences, roughly an eighth seen once; the top ten hold around 1.5%. In addition, the sample was reused for a study of yellow fever vaccine responses in identical twins.

The material sequenced was PBMCs. The TCR comes from a woman under 30 in good health. The V and J genes are TRBV29-1 and TRBJ2-7; 7 bases align to TRBD2. The chain's CDR3 is CSVVGLADYEQYF. CDR3 nucleotides: TGCAGCGTTGTAGGTCTAGCGGACTACGAGCAGTACTTC.